Listed below are T cell receptor beta chains from one sample, sequenced in a study of blood T cell repertoires in COVID-19. TCRdb keeps only in-frame clones here, not all; method: immunoSEQ multiplex PCR. The table includes about 200,000 clones, 85% to 90% detected once. Sequencing was carried out using peripheral blood. All receptors derive from a man aged 50 to 60 with acute or convalescent COVID-19. CDR3s include the opening cysteine and the closing phenylalanine or tryptophan. A D gene is named only where the DNA matches it firmly. Clone sizes are given selectively: once, few, many, or a class where the clone is expanded.

j_call: TRBJ2-3; v_call: TRBV24-1; d_call: .; clone_size: .; cdr3_length: 15; cdr3_nt: TGTGCCACCAGTGATTTTAATGGGCCCGCAGATACGCAGTATTTT; cdr3_aa: CATSDFNGPADTQYF
j_call: TRBJ2-1; v_call: TRBV5-1; d_call: .; clone_size: .; cdr3_length: 17; cdr3_nt: TGCGCCAGCAGCTTGGGACTCGGGTCTTTCGCCTACAATGAGCAGTTCTTC; cdr3_aa: CASSLGLGSFAYNEQFF
j_call: TRBJ1-2; v_call: TRBV12-3/TRBV12-4; d_call: .; clone_size: .; cdr3_length: 12; cdr3_nt: TGTGCCAGCAGTCCTGACAGGAATGGCTACACCTTC; cdr3_aa: CASSPDRNGYTF
j_call: TRBJ1-2; v_call: TRBV29-1; d_call: .; clone_size: .; cdr3_length: 11; cdr3_nt: TGCAGCGTTGGTGGGGGCCCTGGCTACACCTTC; cdr3_aa: CSVGGGPGYTF
j_call: TRBJ2-5; v_call: TRBV5-1; d_call: .; clone_size: once; cdr3_length: 14; cdr3_nt: TGCGCCAGCAGCTGGGCCCAGGGAAAAGAGACCCAGTACTTC; cdr3_aa: CASSWAQGKETQYF
j_call: TRBJ2-7; v_call: TRBV19; d_call: .; clone_size: .; cdr3_length: 13; cdr3_nt: TGTGCCAGTAGTATACGAGGGGAGGCCGAGCAGTACTTC; cdr3_aa: CASSIRGEAEQYF
j_call: TRBJ1-1; v_call: TRBV18; d_call: TRBD1; clone_size: .; cdr3_length: 15; cdr3_nt: TGTGCCAGCTCACCGGCGACAGGGGGGTTCAATGAAGCTTTCTTT; cdr3_aa: CASSPATGGFNEAFF
j_call: TRBJ1-3; v_call: TRBV5-6; d_call: .; clone_size: .; cdr3_length: 16; cdr3_nt: TGTGCCAGCAGCTTGGCCCGGGGATCATCTGGAAACACCATATATTTT; cdr3_aa: CASSLARGSSGNTIYF
j_call: TRBJ1-2; v_call: TRBV5-1; d_call: TRBD1; clone_size: .; cdr3_length: 13; cdr3_nt: TGCGCCAGCTCCCTTGGGGGACAGAACGGCTACACCTTC; cdr3_aa: CASSLGGQNGYTF
j_call: TRBJ1-2; v_call: TRBV3-1/TRBV3-2; d_call: .; clone_size: .; cdr3_length: 12; cdr3_nt: TGTGCCAGCAGCCAGGGGAGGAATGGCTACACCTTC; cdr3_aa: CASSQGRNGYTF
j_call: TRBJ1-3; v_call: TRBV7-2; d_call: .; clone_size: .; cdr3_length: 16; cdr3_nt: TGTGCCAGCAGCTTAGTATGGGGGCGGTTGGCGGACACCATATATTTT; cdr3_aa: CASSLVWGRLADTIYF